A selection of T cell receptor beta chains follows, all from one sample in a study of blood T cell repertoires in COVID-19. The table came from immunoSEQ multiplex PCR; TCRdb's copy has only in-frame clones and leaves some out. The data show more than 30,000 clones, over 85% seen once. The sequenced sample was peripheral blood. These receptor sequences come from a human donor with active COVID-19. The donor label of this sample is uncertain. Each CDR3 is given without its conserved first and last residue. The order of the fields is V gene, CDR3 protein.

v_gene: TRBV4-2
CDR3aa: ASSQDPSTGAYSNQPQH

v_gene: TRBV9
CDR3aa: ASSIRSEQF

v_gene: TRBV3-1/TRBV3-2
CDR3aa: ASKTSFVNTGELF

v_gene: TRBV11-2
CDR3aa: ASSLGTGTSGGELF

v_gene: TRBV19
CDR3aa: ASSKPGTGTDTQY

v_gene: TRBV5-1
CDR3aa: ASSLGDRDTDTQY

v_gene: TRBV3-1/TRBV3-2
CDR3aa: ASSQETSGISYNEQF

v_gene: TRBV5-1
CDR3aa: ASSSGTDTGGNQPQH

v_gene: TRBV10-3
CDR3aa: ATLDRGRGDEQF

v_gene: TRBV3-1/TRBV3-2
CDR3aa: ASSQDRWDNSPLH

v_gene: TRBV29-1
CDR3aa: SVRNLTGIYSPLH

v_gene: TRBV6-4
CDR3aa: ASSDAGQVNTEAF

v_gene: TRBV4-3
CDR3aa: ASSQVTGLAGTDTQY

v_gene: TRBV7-9
CDR3aa: ASSLLAGLYEQY

v_gene: TRBV2
CDR3aa: ASSETSGGTGETQY

v_gene: TRBV19
CDR3aa: ASSIDRGWNQPQH

v_gene: TRBV19
CDR3aa: ASKYSGTTDTQY

v_gene: TRBV19
CDR3aa: ASSIEQASYNEQF

v_gene: TRBV15
CDR3aa: ATSRTIEGAPDLFYARPQH

v_gene: TRBV28
CDR3aa: ASRGQVSLGRLSTGELF

v_gene: TRBV27
CDR3aa: ASKKIRTSGWGPSSYNEQF

v_gene: TRBV18
CDR3aa: ASSPGTEQETQY

v_gene: TRBV2
CDR3aa: ASNRDRVSPETQY

v_gene: TRBV25-1
CDR3aa: ASSDYGYGGQEQY

v_gene: TRBV3-1/TRBV3-2
CDR3aa: ASSQAWGGNQPQH

v_gene: TRBV7-8
CDR3aa: ASSLRHNTGELF

v_gene: TRBV2
CDR3aa: ASSEIGAVFEKLF

v_gene: TRBV5-5
CDR3aa: ASSLGQGSGYT

v_gene: TRBV12-5
CDR3aa: ASGSGGVSSYNEQF

v_gene: TRBV29-1
CDR3aa: SVSGARTSGRAYEQY

v_gene: TRBV3-1/TRBV3-2
CDR3aa: ASSQGVAGGF

v_gene: TRBV10-3
CDR3aa: AISEGQSGNTIY

v_gene: TRBV7-9
CDR3aa: ASSLGGTGVYEQY

v_gene: TRBV9
CDR3aa: ASSVGASGSSYNEQF

v_gene: TRBV19
CDR3aa: ASSPGTSGIYNEQF

v_gene: TRBV11-3
CDR3aa: ASSDKDTQY

v_gene: TRBV11-3
CDR3aa: ASSLAGRADTQY

v_gene: TRBV7-9
CDR3aa: ASSHRDSPLH

v_gene: TRBV6-5
CDR3aa: ASSSGTSNQPQH

v_gene: TRBV28
CDR3aa: ASKGANQPQH

v_gene: TRBV5-5
CDR3aa: ASRWDTLYTDTQY